This TCR beta chain was identified during a study of T cell repertoires in cytomegalovirus infection. Study-wide context: Public TCR beta signatures indicated both CMV infection and matching HLA type.

To note about this clonotype: One junction end disagrees with the germline gene, perhaps due to a read error.

TCRdb re-derived calls from the reads in MiXCR, one entry per CDR3 protein. The sample shows 200,000 to 300,000 distinct CDR3 sequences, about 12% of them seen only once. This CDR3 has 14 amino acids. Germline V CDR1 and CDR2: SGHTA, FQGTGA. Sequencing was done on a sample of PBMCs. The rearrangement joins TRBV7-3 to TRBJ1-2, with no clear D. The receptor was derived from a human donor in good health (CMV status not recorded). Some clones in this sample may be carry-over from other donors' samples. CDR3 sequence: CASNLNPEGYGYTF. Here the CDR3 DNA reads TGTGCCAGCAACTTAAACCCCGAGGGATATGGCTACACCTTC.